These 32 T cell receptor beta chains were sequenced from one sample in a study of post-analysis software for immune sequencing data. Their cognate antigens are unknown. Findings and caveats of the study: About 5 TRBV segments were significantly more frequent in patients than in controls. TRBV5-6, TRBV5-1 and TRBV20-1 were among these segments.

Unique molecular identifiers were carried by the TCR beta cDNA libraries. Each CDR3 protein is one row after TCRdb ran MiXCR on the PCR reads. The repertoire has hundreds of thousands of distinct CDR3 sequences, roughly 29% of them found once; the top ten carry under 0.7%. Sequences were obtained from blood. The receptors derive from a girl aged 5-17 years with multiple sclerosis.

This sequence joins TRBV27 and TRBJ2-1, with 10 bases aligning to TRBD2. Germline V gene lookup returns CDR1 MNHEY and CDR2 SMNVEV (reference sequence). CDR3 size: 14 residues. Trimming at V came to 5 bases and at J to 10 bases, leaving 8 bases not matched to a gene. The chain's CDR3 is CASSSPSGSGEQFF. The CDR3 DNA reads as TGTGCCAGCAGTAGCCCTAGCGGGAGTGGAGAGCAGTTCTTC.

This clonotype occurred many times. Germline is not matched at one junction end, which may reflect a read error. The V gene is TRBV7-2, the J gene TRBJ1-5, with D unclear. Germline CDR1 and CDR2: SGHTA and FQGNSA. The CDR3 is 15 residues long. The CDR3 sequence is CASSLDGYSNQPQHF. CDR3 coding DNA: TGCGCCAGCAGCTTGGACGGGTATAGCAATCAGCCCCAGCATTTT.

This clonotype was counted ten times or more. The chain links TRBV10-3 to TRBJ2-1; 11 nucleotides agree with TRBD1. The CDR3 loop spans 16 amino acids. The germline gives CDR1 ENHRY, CDR2 SYGVKD. V dropped 3 bases and J dropped 3; count of bases not matched to a gene: 4. As DNA, the CDR3 is TGTGCCATCAGTGAATGGGGACAGGGGGGCTACAATGAGCAGTTCTTC. It translates to CAISEWGQGGYNEQFF.

The chain couples TRBV24-1 to TRBJ2-2; D is uncertain. V lost 0 bases and J 6 bases, leaving 10 bases between the germline ends. The CDR3 extends over 15 amino acids. CDR1 KGHDR and CDR2 SFDVKD come from the germline V gene. Here the CDR3 DNA reads TGTGCCACCAGTGATTTGACGGAACGCCCCGGGGAGCTGTTTTTT. It encodes CATSDLTERPGELFF.

This clonotype was seen only a few times. Being one base from a much bigger clone, this may be a read error. The chain combines TRBV6-4 with TRBJ2-5; 9 nucleotides agree with TRBD1. The DNA end lines up better with TRBJ2-1; the J call may be wrong. The germline CDR1 and CDR2 sequences are MRHNA and SNTAGT. The CDR3 length is 15 residues. CDR3 sequence: CASSEGDREVETQFF. DNA of the CDR3: TGTGCCAGCAGTGAGGGGGACAGGGAAGTAGAGACCCAGTTCTTC.

This clonotype has more than one count but fewer than ten. The chain combines TRBV4-1 with TRBJ2-5; perhaps TRBD1 as D (5 bases). This CDR3 is built from 13 residues. Germline lookup yields CDR1 MGHRA and CDR2 YSYEKL. V shed 4 bases and J shed 5 bases, with 11 bases lying between them. The CDR3 sequence is CASSPGIVETQYF. The CDR3, as DNA: TGCGCCAGCAGCCCAGGGATAGTGGAGACCCAGTACTTC.

This chain connects TRBV6-1 to TRBJ2-6, with TRBD1 matching over 8 bases. Germline values: CDR1 MNHNS, CDR2 SASEGT. J gave up 0 bases and V 8 bases, and 12 bases lay outside the gene matches. CDR3 length: 18 amino acids. The CDR3 nucleotides read TGTGCCAGCGCCTTGCACCGTGGGACAGGCTCTGGGGCCAACGTCCTGACTTTC. It codes for CASALHRGTGSGANVLTF.

J is TRBJ1-5 and V is TRBV5-1, with D hard to call. V was trimmed by 6 bases and J by 1 base, leaving 14 bases between them. Germline lookup yields CDR1 SGHRS and CDR2 YFSETQ. The CDR3 covers 15 residues. Here the CDR3 reads CASNLGPGSNQPQHF. The CDR3, as DNA: TGCGCCAGCAACCTCGGCCCGGGAAGCAATCAGCCCCAGCATTTT.

This chain links TRBV2 with TRBJ2-3; no clear D. This CDR3 has 15 amino acids. Trimming left V 6 bases short and J 2 bases short, with 15 bases between. CDR1 is SNHLY, CDR2 FYNNEI, per germline. The CDR3 region is CASSQGQFYTDTQYF. The CDR3 nucleotides read TGTGCCAGCAGCCAAGGGCAGTTTTACACAGATACGCAGTATTTT.

The chain uses TRBV7-2 and TRBJ2-5; 12 nucleotides align to TRBD2. The V gene end was trimmed by 5 bases and the J gene end by 5 bases; junction bases not matched to a gene: 9. Germline loops: CDR1 SGHTA, CDR2 FQGNSA. The CDR3 consists of 16 residues. The CDR3 reads CASSPPGLAGTETQYF. CDR3 DNA sequence: TGTGCCAGCAGCCCACCGGGACTAGCGGGTACCGAGACCCAGTACTTC.

The chain carries TRBV6-2 or TRBV6-3 and TRBJ2-7, with TRBD1 as a possible D gene (6 bases). Germline assignment: CDR1 MNHEY and CDR2 SVGEGT. This CDR3 spans 15 amino acids. The V gene lost 6 bases and the J gene lost 1 base, with 16 bases spanning the gap. This CDR3 reads CASSRRGQSSYEQYF. In DNA, the CDR3 is TGTGCCAGCAGCCGAAGAGGACAGTCTTCCTACGAGCAGTACTTC.

The chain has TRBV20-1 and TRBJ2-1; 9 nucleotides agree with TRBD1. Per the germline V gene, CDR1 is DFQATT and CDR2 is SNEGSKA (reference sequence). The CDR3 is made up of 14 amino acids. Germline trimming cut 7 bases from V and 6 bases from J; bases unmatched to any gene: 10. The CDR3 loop is CSGNRDRALNEQFF. The CDR3 DNA reads TGCAGTGGCAACCGGGACAGGGCCCTCAATGAGCAGTTCTTC.

This chain links TRBV5-1 with TRBJ2-3, with 7 bases lining up with TRBD2. Trimming took 1 base from V and 5 from J; bases not matched to a gene: 4. The CDR3 length is 14 residues. Per germline, CDR1 SGHRS and CDR2 YFSETQ. The CDR3 is CASSLYRGEDTQYF. In DNA form, the CDR3 reads TGCGCCAGCAGCTTGTATCGGGGGGAAGATACGCAGTATTTT. The full variable domain, with the rest looked up from reference TRBV5-1 and TRBJ2-3, is KAGVTQTPRYLIKTRGQQVTLSCSPISGHRSVSWYQQTPGQGLQFLFEYFSETQRNKGNFPGRFSGRQFSNSRSEMNVSTLELGDSALYLCASSLYRGEDTQYFGPGTRLTVL.

This clonotype was seen a few times. This chain connects TRBV20-1 to TRBJ1-4, with 10 bases fitting TRBD1. Trimming removed 0 bases from V and 8 bases from J; junction bases left unmatched: 12. This CDR3 spans 17 amino acids. Germline loops: CDR1 DFQATT, CDR2 SNEGSKA (reference sequence). The CDR3 here is CSARDGARRTGGEKLFF. The CDR3 nucleotides are TGCAGTGCTAGAGATGGGGCAAGGAGGACAGGGGGGGAAAAACTGTTTTTT.

This clonotype was detected ten times or more. J is TRBJ2-7 and V is TRBV20-1, with no clear D. With 0 bases removed from V and 0 bases from J, the gap between germline ends came to 12 bases. The CDR3 length is 15 residues. Per germline, CDR1 DFQATT and CDR2 SNEGSKA (reference sequence). The CDR3 loop is CSARDPRFSSYEQYF. CDR3 DNA: TGCAGTGCTAGAGATCCAAGGTTCAGCTCCTACGAGCAGTACTTC.

Comments on this clonotype: A read error may be the cause here, since a much bigger clone is one base away. V is TRBV29-1 and J is TRBJ2-7; the D gene is possibly TRBD1 (5 bases). The CDR3 runs 13 residues. The germline V and J ends were trimmed by 5 bases and 7 bases, with 18 bases remaining between them. The germline V gene encodes CDR1 SQVTM and CDR2 ANQGSEA. CDR3 residues: CSVQIRTSNEQYF. For the CDR3, the DNA is TGCAGCGTTCAAATACGGACATCCAATGAGCAGTACTTC.

The CDR3 region has the DNA TGTGCCATCACGTTGGTACAGGGGCGGAATGAGCAGTTCTTC. Its protein is CAITLVQGRNEQFF. The rearrangement uses TRBV12-3 or TRBV12-4 and TRBJ2-1, with 7 bases aligning to TRBD1. Germline trimming cut 10 bases from V and 7 bases from J; bases unmatched to any gene: 13. The CDR3 is 14 amino acids.

The chain couples TRBV4-1 to TRBJ1-2; 9 nucleotides agree with TRBD1. Germline V CDR1 and CDR2: MGHRA, YSYEKL. V lost 4 bases and J lost 8; bases outside the gene matches: 20. CDR3 length: 18 amino acids. The CDR3 sequence is CASSRLRYRDRATYGYTF. CDR3 in DNA: TGCGCCAGCAGCCGCCTTAGATACCGGGACAGGGCAACCTACGGCTACACCTTC.

The chain has TRBV20-1 and TRBJ2-3; TRBD2 is a possible D gene (6 bases). The V end lost 1 base, the J end lost 1 base, and 9 bases lay between the germline ends. The germline CDR1 and CDR2 sequences are DFQATT and SNEGSKA (reference sequence). CDR3 size: 14 residues. This chain's CDR3 is CSARGRGRTDTQYF. The CDR3 nucleotides are TGCAGTGCTAGAGGGAGGGGACGCACAGATACGCAGTATTTT.

A note on this clonotype: A much more abundant neighbour one base away suggests this may be a read error. This likely comes from a read error, as the CDR3 has no conserved phenylalanine or tryptophan at its end. This chain connects TRBV15 to TRBJ2-3, with D hard to call. The CDR3 has 12 residues. Trimming stripped 4 bases from V and 2 bases from J, with 4 bases between. Germline CDR1 and CDR2: LNHNV and YYDKDF (reference sequence). In DNA, the CDR3 is TGTGCCACCAGCAAAATCACAGATACGCAGTATTTA. It yields the protein CATSKITDTQYL.

This clonotype showed up many times. The chain joins TRBV4-1 to TRBJ2-1, with TRBD2 matching 8 bases. Trimming removed 6 bases from V and 0 bases from J; junction bases left unmatched: 16. Germline loops: CDR1 MGHRA, CDR2 YSYEKL. The CDR3 runs 19 residues. This chain's CDR3 is CASSHPTGGADGSYNEQFF. In nucleotides, the CDR3 is TGCGCCAGCAGTCACCCCACCGGGGGGGCCGATGGCTCCTACAATGAGCAGTTCTTC.

V gene TRBV10-3 combines with J gene TRBJ1-1, with D unresolved. V was cut by 3 bases and J by 4 bases, with 15 bases left in between. Germline CDR1 ENHRY, CDR2 SYGVKD. The CDR3 has 15 amino acids. The CDR3 bases are TGTGCCATCAGTGACACCGGGGTCTGGACCACTGAAGCTTTCTTT. Residues: CAISDTGVWTTEAFF.

V gene TRBV29-1 combines with J gene TRBJ2-1; D uncertain. Matching the DNA end better, TRBJ2-7 makes the J call doubtful. The CDR3 covers 11 residues. Germline V gene data show CDR1 as SQVTM and CDR2 as ANQGSEA. DNA of the CDR3: TGCAGCGTTGTCTCCTACAATGAGCAGTACTTC. This sequence encodes CSVVSYNEQYF.

This clonotype has just a few counts. The chain uses TRBV4-3 and TRBJ1-2; possible D gene TRBD1, 5 bases. Germline CDR1 reads LGHNA; CDR2 reads YSLEER. This CDR3 is 15 amino acids long. V lost 2 bases and J 6 bases, leaving 16 bases between the germline ends. CDR3 sequence: CASSQWHQGLDGYTF. In DNA form, the CDR3 reads TGCGCCAGCAGCCAATGGCACCAGGGACTAGATGGCTACACCTTC.

This clonotype turned up a few times. This chain connects TRBV24-1 to TRBJ1-2; D possibly corresponds to TRBD1 (5 bases). This CDR3 is 13 amino acids long. V was trimmed by 4 bases and J by 6 bases, leaving 11 bases between them. Germline V gene data show CDR1 as KGHDR and CDR2 as SFDVKD. The CDR3 nucleotides are TGTGCCACCAGTGACCGTCTACAGGATGGCTACACCTTC. Amino acid sequence: CATSDRLQDGYTF.

The V and J genes are TRBV4-3 and TRBJ2-3, with 7 positions matching TRBD1. CDR3 length: 17 residues. CDR1 is LGHNA and CDR2 is YSLEER in the germline V gene. V lost 3 bases, J lost 3 bases, and 12 bases stayed unmatched. DNA of the CDR3: TGCGCCAGCAGCCATCACCTACAGGGGTATTCGACAGATACGCAGTATTTT. Its translation is CASSHHLQGYSTDTQYF.

The chain couples TRBV5-6 to TRBJ2-1; D is unclear. The CDR3 covers 13 residues. The V end was cut by 8 bases, the J end by 6 bases, with 15 bases between. Germline assignment: CDR1 SGHDT and CDR2 YYEEEE. The CDR3: CASSRATPNEQFF. Written as DNA, the CDR3 is TGTGCCAGTTCCCGGGCCACCCCCAATGAGCAGTTCTTC. Complete variable domain (other parts from reference TRBV5-6 and TRBJ2-1): DAGVTQSPTHLIKTRGQQVTLRCSPKSGHDTVSWYQQALGQGPQFIFQYYEEEERQRGNFPDRFSGHQFPNYSSELNVNALLLGDSALYLCASSRATPNEQFFGPGTRLTVL.

This clonotype was seen a few times. The rearrangement joins TRBV6-4 to TRBJ1-2, with TRBD1 matching over 8 bases. The CDR3 has 13 amino acids. Germline lookup yields CDR1 MRHNA and CDR2 SNTAGT. V shed 6 bases, J shed 9 bases, and the junction held 9 bases outside the gene matches. The CDR3 is CASSEDRGGSYTF. CDR3 nucleotides: TGTGCCAGCAGCGAAGACAGGGGAGGGAGCTACACCTTC.

The table lists this clonotype with a few counts. This chain connects TRBV9 to TRBJ2-5, with 13 bases that match TRBD2. This CDR3 has 18 amino acids. Germline CDR1 SGDLS, CDR2 YYNGEE. After removal of 3 bases from V and 3 bases from J, the junction contained 11 bases not matched to a gene. The CDR3 protein is CASSAKTSGGPREETQYF. Here the CDR3 DNA reads TGTGCCAGCAGCGCAAAGACTAGCGGGGGGCCGAGGGAAGAGACCCAGTACTTC.

This chain uses TRBV2 with TRBJ2-3; possibly TRBD1 for D (5 bases). The CDR3 sequence is 14 residues long. Per the germline V gene, CDR1 is SNHLY and CDR2 is FYNNEI. Trimming took off 7 bases at V and 4 bases at J, with 15 bases between the two ends. The CDR3 region is CASIGVPSPDTQYF. Written as DNA, the CDR3 is TGTGCCAGCATAGGGGTCCCATCCCCAGATACGCAGTATTTT.

The V gene is TRBV7-9, the J gene TRBJ2-3; possible D gene TRBD2, 5 bases. Between the trimmed V and J ends, which lost 5 bases and 0 bases, there was a span of 12 bases. Germline CDR1 and CDR2: SEHNR and FQNEAQ (reference sequence). The CDR3 is made up of 15 amino acids. The DNA of the CDR3 is TGTGCCAGCAGCGTAACTAGGCCCAGCACAGATACGCAGTATTTT. Translating it yields CASSVTRPSTDTQYF.

This clonotype was seen many times. The V gene is TRBV29-1, the J gene TRBJ2-5; D not resolved. This CDR3 is 12 amino acids long. V gave up 3 bases and J gave up 5 bases, with 10 bases separating them. From germline, CDR1 is SQVTM and CDR2 ANQGSEA. The CDR3 DNA reads as TGCAGCGTTGAGGCACAAGGGGAGACCCAGTACTTC. Its protein is CSVEAQGETQYF.